The following is a T cell receptor beta chain sequence with its context. Its specificity is unknown. Each CDR3 protein is one row after TCRdb ran MiXCR on the RT-PCR reads. The table lists about 830,000 distinct CDR3 sequences, about a fifth of them singletons. This sample is drawn from a study of response to subunit inactivated influenza vaccine. Findings and limits, study-wide: The authors put forward the suggestion that each seasonal influenza vaccination may bring in only a limited number of new T cells.

This CDR3 has 14 amino acids. CDR1 and CDR2 from the germline V gene are LGHNA and YSLEER. V lost 1 base to trimming and J lost 2 bases, with 7 bases between them. This material consisted of PBMCs from blood, taken 4 to 6 days after vaccination. This chain connects TRBV4-3 to TRBJ2-3; no reliable D call. The sequence came from a man between 50 and 59 years old who received an inactivated influenza vaccine. In nucleotides, the CDR3 is TGCGCCAGCAGCCAAGTGGAGAACACAGATACGCAGTATTTT. Translation: CASSQVENTDTQYF.